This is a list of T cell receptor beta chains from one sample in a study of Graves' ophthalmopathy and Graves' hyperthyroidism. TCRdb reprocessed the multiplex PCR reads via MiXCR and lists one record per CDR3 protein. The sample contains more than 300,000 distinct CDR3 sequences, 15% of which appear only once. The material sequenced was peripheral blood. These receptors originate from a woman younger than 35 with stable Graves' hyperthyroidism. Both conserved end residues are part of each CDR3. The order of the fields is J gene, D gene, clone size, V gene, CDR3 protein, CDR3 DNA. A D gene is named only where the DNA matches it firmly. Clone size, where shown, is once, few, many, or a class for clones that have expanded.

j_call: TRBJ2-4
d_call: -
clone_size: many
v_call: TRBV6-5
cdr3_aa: CASSYRHKNIQYF
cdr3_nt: TGTGCCAGCAGTTACCGACACAAAAACATTCAGTACTTC

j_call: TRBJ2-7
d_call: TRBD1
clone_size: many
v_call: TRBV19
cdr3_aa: CASSILLQGAYEQYF
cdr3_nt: TGTGCCAGTAGTATACTCCTACAGGGGGCTTACGAGCAGTACTTC

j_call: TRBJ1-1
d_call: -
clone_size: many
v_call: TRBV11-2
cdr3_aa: CASSRSPFSEAFF
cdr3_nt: TGTGCCAGCAGCCGCTCCCCGTTTTCTGAAGCTTTCTTT

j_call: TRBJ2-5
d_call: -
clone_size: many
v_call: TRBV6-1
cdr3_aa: CASSPGHFQETQYF
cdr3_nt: TGTGCCAGCTCACCGGGACACTTCCAAGAGACCCAGTACTTC

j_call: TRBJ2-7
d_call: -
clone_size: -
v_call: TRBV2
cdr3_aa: CASSESLRTASSYEQYF
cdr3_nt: TGTGCCAGCAGTGAAAGTTTGAGGACAGCCTCTTCCTACGAGCAGTACTTC

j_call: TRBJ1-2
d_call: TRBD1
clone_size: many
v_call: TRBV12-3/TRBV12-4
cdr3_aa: CASSLGGGQGRVTF
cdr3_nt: TGTGCCAGCAGTTTAGGTGGGGGACAGGGGAGAGTCACCTTC

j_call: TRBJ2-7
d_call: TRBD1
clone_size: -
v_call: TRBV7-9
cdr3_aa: CASSSNRDRDYEQYF
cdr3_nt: TGTGCCAGCAGCTCCAACCGGGACAGGGATTACGAGCAGTACTTC

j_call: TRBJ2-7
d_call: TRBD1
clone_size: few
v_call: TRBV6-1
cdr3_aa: CASRPRTGTISYEQYF
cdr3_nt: TGTGCCAGCAGACCCAGGACAGGAACTATATCCTACGAGCAGTACTTC

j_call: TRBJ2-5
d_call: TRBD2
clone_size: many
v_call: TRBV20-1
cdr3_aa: CSASISGGRETQYF
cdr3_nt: TGCAGTGCTAGTATTAGCGGGGGGCGGGAGACCCAGTACTTC

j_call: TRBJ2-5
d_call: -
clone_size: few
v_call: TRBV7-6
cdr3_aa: CASSPQVGEVTQYF
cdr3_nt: TGTGCCAGCAGCCCCCAGGTCGGGGAGGTGACCCAGTACTTC

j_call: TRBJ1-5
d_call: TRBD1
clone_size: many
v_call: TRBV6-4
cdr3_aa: CASSKSDREVGNQPQHF
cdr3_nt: TGTGCCAGCAGTAAATCGGACAGGGAGGTTGGCAATCAGCCCCAGCATTTT

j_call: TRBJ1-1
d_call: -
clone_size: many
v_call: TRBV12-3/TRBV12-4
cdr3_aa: CASSRGRVNTEAFF
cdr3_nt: TGTGCCAGCAGCCGGGGAAGGGTGAACACTGAAGCTTTCTTT

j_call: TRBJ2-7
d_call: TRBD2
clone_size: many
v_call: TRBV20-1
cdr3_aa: CSALTSGRSSYEQYF
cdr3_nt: TGCAGTGCCTTGACTAGCGGGCGATCCTCCTACGAGCAGTACTTC

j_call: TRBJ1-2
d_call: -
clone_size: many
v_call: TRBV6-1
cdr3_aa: CASSTHEGGSYGYTF
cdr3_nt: TGTGCCAGCAGTACCCATGAGGGAGGGAGCTATGGCTACACCTTC

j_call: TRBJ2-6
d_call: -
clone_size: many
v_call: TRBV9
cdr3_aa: CASSVTLGANVLTF
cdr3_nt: TGTGCCAGCAGCGTAACCCTCGGGGCCAACGTCCTGACTTTC

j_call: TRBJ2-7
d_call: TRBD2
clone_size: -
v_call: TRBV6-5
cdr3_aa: CASSYAAGGHYEQYF
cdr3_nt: TGTGCCAGCAGTTATGCAGCGGGAGGGCACTACGAGCAGTACTTC

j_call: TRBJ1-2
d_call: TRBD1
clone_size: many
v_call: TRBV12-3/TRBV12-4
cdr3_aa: CASSRQGDNYGYTF
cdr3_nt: TGTGCCAGCAGCCGCCAGGGGGACAACTATGGCTACACCTTC

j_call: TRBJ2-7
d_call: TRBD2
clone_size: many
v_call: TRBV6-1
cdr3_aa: CASSLSTSGTYEQYF
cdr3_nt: TGTGCCAGCAGCCTTTCGACTAGCGGTACCTACGAGCAGTACTTC

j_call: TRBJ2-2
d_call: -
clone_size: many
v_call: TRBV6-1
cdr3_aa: CASSDGPGTRVPGELFF
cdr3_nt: TGTGCCAGCAGTGATGGGCCAGGTACCCGCGTTCCCGGGGAGCTGTTTTTT

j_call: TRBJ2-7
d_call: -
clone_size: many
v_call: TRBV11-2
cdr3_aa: CASSLERGSYEQYF
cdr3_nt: TGTGCCAGCAGCTTAGAGCGAGGTTCCTACGAGCAGTACTTC

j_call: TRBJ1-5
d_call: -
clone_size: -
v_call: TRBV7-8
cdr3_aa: CASSLALGRNSNQPQHF
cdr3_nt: TGTGCCAGCAGCTTAGCCCTCGGGCGTAATAGCAATCAGCCCCAGCATTTT

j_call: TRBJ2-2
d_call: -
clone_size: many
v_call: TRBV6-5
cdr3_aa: CASSWNRFTGELFF
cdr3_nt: TGTGCCAGCAGTTGGAACAGGTTCACCGGGGAGCTGTTTTTT

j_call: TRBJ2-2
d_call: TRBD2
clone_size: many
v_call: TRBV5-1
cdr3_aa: CAEISGGTNTGELFF
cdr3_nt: TGCGCTGAGATCAGCGGGGGTACGAACACCGGGGAGCTGTTTTTT

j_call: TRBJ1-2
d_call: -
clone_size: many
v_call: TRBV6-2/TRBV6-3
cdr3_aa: CASSLRDGYGYTF
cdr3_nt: TGTGCCAGCAGTTTAAGAGACGGCTATGGCTACACCTTC

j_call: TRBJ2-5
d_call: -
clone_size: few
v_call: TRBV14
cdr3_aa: CASSQGQIPETQYF
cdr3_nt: TGTGCCAGCAGCCAAGGACAAATCCCGGAGACCCAGTACTTC

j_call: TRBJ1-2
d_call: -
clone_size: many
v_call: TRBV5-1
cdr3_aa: CASSLSDTNYGYTF
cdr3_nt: TGCGCCAGCAGCTTGTCGGACACCAACTATGGCTACACCTTC

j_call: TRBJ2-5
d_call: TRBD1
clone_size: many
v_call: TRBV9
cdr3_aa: CASSARGGSQETQYF
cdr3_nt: TGTGCCAGCAGCGCGCGAGGGGGCTCTCAAGAGACCCAGTACTTC

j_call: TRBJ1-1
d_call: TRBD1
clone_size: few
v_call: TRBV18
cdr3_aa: CASSPPSGQGFETFF
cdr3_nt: TGTGCCAGCTCACCACCGTCGGGACAGGGATTCGAGACTTTCTTT

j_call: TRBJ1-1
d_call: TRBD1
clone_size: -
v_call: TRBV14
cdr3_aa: CASSQLDRGGTEAFF
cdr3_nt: TGTGCCAGCAGCCAACTGGACAGGGGGGGGACTGAAGCTTTCTTT

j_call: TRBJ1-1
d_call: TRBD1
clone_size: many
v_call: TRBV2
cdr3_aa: CASSEVKRQGSTPDLLNTEAFF
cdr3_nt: TGTGCCAGCAGTGAAGTAAAGAGACAGGGGTCCACGCCCGATTTACTGAACACTGAAGCTTTCTTT

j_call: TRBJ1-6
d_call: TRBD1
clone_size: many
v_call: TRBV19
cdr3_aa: CASGQGTSPLHF
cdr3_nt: TGTGCCAGTGGACAGGGAACTTCACCCCTCCACTTT

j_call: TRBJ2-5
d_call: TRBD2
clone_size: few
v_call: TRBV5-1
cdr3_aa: CASGSSGGVRTQYF
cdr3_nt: TGCGCCAGCGGCTCGAGCGGGGGGGTCCGTACCCAGTACTTC

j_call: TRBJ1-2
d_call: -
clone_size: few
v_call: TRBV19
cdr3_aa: CASSIDVGANYGYTF
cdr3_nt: TGTGCCAGTAGTATAGATGTGGGAGCTAACTATGGCTACACCTTC

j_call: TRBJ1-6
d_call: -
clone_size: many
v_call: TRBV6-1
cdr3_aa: CASSEQQGKNSPLHF
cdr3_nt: TGTGCCAGCAGTGAGCAACAGGGAAAGAACTCACCCCTCCACTTT

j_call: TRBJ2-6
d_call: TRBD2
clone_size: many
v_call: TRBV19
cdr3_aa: CASMRGTGANVLTF
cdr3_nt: TGTGCCAGTATGCGGGGGACTGGGGCCAACGTCCTGACTTTC

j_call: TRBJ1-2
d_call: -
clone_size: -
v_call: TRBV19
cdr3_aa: CASLSEGIYGYTF
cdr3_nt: TGTGCCAGCCTGTCGGAAGGGATCTATGGCTACACCTTC

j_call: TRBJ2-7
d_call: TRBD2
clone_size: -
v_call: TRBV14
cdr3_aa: CASRVAGGSGEQYF
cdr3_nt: TGTGCCAGCAGGGTAGCGGGGGGGTCCGGCGAGCAGTACTTC

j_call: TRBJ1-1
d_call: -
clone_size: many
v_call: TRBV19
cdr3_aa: CASSILKGANTEAFF
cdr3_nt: TGTGCCAGTAGTATTCTGAAAGGGGCCAACACTGAAGCTTTCTTT

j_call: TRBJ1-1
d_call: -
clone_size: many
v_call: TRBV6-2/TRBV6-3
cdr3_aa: CASSYLVGRGLDTEAFF
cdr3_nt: TGTGCCAGCAGTTACTTAGTAGGTCGGGGATTGGACACTGAAGCTTTCTTT

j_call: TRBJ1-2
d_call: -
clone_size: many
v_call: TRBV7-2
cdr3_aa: CASSLGSQLYGYTF
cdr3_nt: TGTGCCAGCAGCTTAGGATCACAGCTCTATGGCTACACCTTC

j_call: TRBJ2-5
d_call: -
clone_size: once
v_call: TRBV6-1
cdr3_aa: CASSLKSVGETQYF
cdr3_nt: TGTGCCAGCAGCCTTAAGAGTGTCGGAGAGACCCAGTACTTC

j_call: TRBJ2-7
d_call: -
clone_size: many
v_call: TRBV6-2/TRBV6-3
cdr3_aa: CASSFAAASYEQYF
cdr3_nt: TGTGCCAGCAGTTTTGCAGCGGCTTCCTACGAGCAGTACTTC

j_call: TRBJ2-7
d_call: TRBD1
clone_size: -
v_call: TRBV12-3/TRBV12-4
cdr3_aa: CASSLGDRGLSYEQYF
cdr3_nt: TGTGCCAGCAGTTTAGGGGACAGGGGGCTCTCCTACGAGCAGTACTTC

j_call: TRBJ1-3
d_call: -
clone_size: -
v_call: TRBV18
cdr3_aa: CASSPVFRTATSSGNTIYF
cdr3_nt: TGTGCCAGCTCACCAGTTTTTCGTACAGCCACCAGCTCTGGAAACACCATATATTTT

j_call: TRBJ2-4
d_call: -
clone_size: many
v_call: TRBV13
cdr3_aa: CASSLSTGEPKNIQYF
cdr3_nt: TGTGCCAGCAGCTTATCAACGGGGGAGCCTAAAAACATTCAGTACTTC

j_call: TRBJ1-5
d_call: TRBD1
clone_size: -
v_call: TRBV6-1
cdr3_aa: CASSRTGTGEQPQHF
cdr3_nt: TGTGCCAGCAGCCGAACCGGGACAGGGGAACAGCCCCAGCATTTT

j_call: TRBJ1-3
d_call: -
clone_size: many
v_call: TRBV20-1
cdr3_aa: CSASPQHPNSGNTIYF
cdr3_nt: TGCAGTGCTAGCCCCCAACATCCGAACTCTGGAAACACCATATATTTT

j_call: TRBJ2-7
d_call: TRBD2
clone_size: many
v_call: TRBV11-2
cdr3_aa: CASSSTSGGYEQYF
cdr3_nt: TGTGCCAGCAGCTCGACTAGCGGGGGATACGAGCAGTACTTC

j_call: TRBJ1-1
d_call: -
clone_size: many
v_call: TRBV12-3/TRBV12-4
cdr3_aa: CASSPGGGDTEAFF
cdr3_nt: TGTGCCAGCAGTCCCGGAGGGGGAGATACTGAAGCTTTCTTT

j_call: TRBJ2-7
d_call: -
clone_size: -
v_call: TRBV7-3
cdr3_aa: CASSLIMGSEQYF
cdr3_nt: TGTGCCAGCAGCTTAATAATGGGTAGTGAGCAGTACTTC

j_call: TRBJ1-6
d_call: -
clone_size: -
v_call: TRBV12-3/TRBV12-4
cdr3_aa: CASSLLPNSPLHF
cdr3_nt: TGTGCCAGCAGTTTGCTCCCGAATTCACCCCTCCACTTT

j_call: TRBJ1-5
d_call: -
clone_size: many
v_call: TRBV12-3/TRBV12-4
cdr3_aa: CASSSQSNQPQHF
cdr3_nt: TGTGCCAGCAGTTCTCAGAGCAATCAGCCCCAGCATTTT

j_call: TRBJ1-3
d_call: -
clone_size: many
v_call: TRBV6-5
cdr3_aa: CASTYWGGNTIYF
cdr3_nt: TGTGCCAGCACCTACTGGGGGGGAAACACCATATATTTT

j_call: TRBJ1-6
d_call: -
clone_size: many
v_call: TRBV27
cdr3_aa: CASSWDTTNSPLHF
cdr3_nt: TGTGCCAGCAGTTGGGACACGACTAATTCACCCCTCCACTTT

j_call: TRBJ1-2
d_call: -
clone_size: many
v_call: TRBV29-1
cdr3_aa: CSVLDSNYGYTF
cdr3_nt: TGCAGCGTTCTCGACAGTAACTATGGCTACACCTTC

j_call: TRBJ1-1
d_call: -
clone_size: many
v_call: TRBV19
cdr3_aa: CASSINRRYTEAFF
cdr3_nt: TGTGCCAGTAGTATTAACAGGCGGTACACTGAAGCTTTCTTT

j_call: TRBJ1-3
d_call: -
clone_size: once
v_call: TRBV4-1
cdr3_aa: CASSLSPPGNTIYF
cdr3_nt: TGCGCCAGCAGCCTATCCCCTCCTGGAAACACCATATATTTT

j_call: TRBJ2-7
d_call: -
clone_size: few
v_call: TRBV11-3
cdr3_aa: CASSLSRVTYEQYF
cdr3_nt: TGTGCCAGCAGCTTAAGTCGGGTAACCTACGAGCAGTACTTC

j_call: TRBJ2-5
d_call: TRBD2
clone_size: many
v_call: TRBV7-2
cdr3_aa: CASSFTGRLAGEETQYF
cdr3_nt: TGTGCCAGCAGCTTCACAGGAAGACTAGCGGGAGAAGAGACCCAGTACTTC